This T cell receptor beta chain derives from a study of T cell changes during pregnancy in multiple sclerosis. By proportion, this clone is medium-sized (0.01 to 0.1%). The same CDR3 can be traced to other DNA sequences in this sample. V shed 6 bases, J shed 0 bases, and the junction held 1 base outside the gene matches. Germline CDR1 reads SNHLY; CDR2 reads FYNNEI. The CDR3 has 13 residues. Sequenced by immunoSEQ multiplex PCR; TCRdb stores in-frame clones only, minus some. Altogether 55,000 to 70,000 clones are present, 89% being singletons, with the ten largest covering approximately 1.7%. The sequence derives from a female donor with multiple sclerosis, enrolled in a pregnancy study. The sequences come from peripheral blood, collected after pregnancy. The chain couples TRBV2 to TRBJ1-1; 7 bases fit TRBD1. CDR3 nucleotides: TGTGCCAGCAGGGGACAGCTGAACACTGAAGCTTTCTTT. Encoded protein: CASRGQLNTEAFF.